The 4 T cell receptor beta chains below come from one sample, sequenced in a study of blood T cell repertoires in COVID-19. Here immunoSEQ multiplex PCR was the method, and the copy in TCRdb shows in-frame clones only, minus some. Here the sample spans about 93,000 clones, about 80% being singletons. What was sequenced was peripheral blood. The receptors stem from a human donor in a cohort sampled during active COVID-19.

The CDR3 DNA reads as TGTGCCAGCTCACCAGATACAATACAAGAGACCCAGTACTTC. It codes for CASSPDTIQETQYF. The V and J genes are TRBV18 and TRBJ2-5; D unclear. Between the trimmed V and J ends, which lost 2 bases and 2 bases, there was a span of 9 bases. The length of the CDR3 is 14 residues. CDR1 is KGHSH, CDR2 LQKENI, per germline.

This clone turned up a few times. J is TRBJ2-5 and V is TRBV13; D is possibly TRBD2 (5 bases). V dropped 2 bases and J dropped 4 bases, with 5 bases sitting between them. The germline CDR1 and CDR2 sequences are PRHDT and FYEKMQ (reference sequence). There are 12 residues in the CDR3. CDR3 amino acids: CASSLRGETQYF. The CDR3 DNA reads TGTGCCAGCAGCTTACGGGGAGAGACCCAGTACTTC.

This clone was observed a single time. This chain connects TRBV6-5 to TRBJ1-6; a weak D match, TRBD1 (5 bases). Germline loops: CDR1 MNHEY, CDR2 SVGAGI. This CDR3 comprises 14 residues. The V gene lost 7 bases and the J gene lost 8 bases, with 15 bases spanning the gap. CDR3 DNA: TGTGCCAGCACCCCCCGGGGGACCGATTCACCCCTCCACTTT. Encoded protein: CASTPRGTDSPLHF.

This chain links TRBV28 with TRBJ2-1; 8 nucleotides agree with TRBD2. Germline V gives CDR1 MDHEN, CDR2 SYDVKM. The CDR3 covers 17 residues. Trimming cost V 3 bases and J 0 bases; bases outside gene matches: 7. The CDR3 is CASSFGSGTSSYNEQFF. The CDR3 DNA reads TGTGCCAGCAGTTTCGGGAGCGGGACTAGCTCCTACAATGAGCAGTTCTTC.